The T cell receptor beta chain described here comes from a study of T cell responses to AZD1222 COVID-19 vaccine. Study findings and constraints: The peak T cell response came first, and repertoires were sampled only after it. Clonal diversity was possibly underestimated; the donors were predominantly white British and more often female. Only five to seven AZD1222 recipients were seropositive at baseline.

Timing groups of about 4 and about 12 weeks for second doses were pooled. The protocol was immunoSEQ multiplex PCR, while the TCRdb copy is restricted to in-frame clones and leaves out a portion. The table records roughly 4,700 clones, around nine tenths of them present only once. Germline assignment: CDR1 MNHEY and CDR2 SMNVEV (reference sequence). This CDR3 contains 17 residues. J gave up 7 bases and V 4 bases, and 15 bases lay outside the gene matches. This clone was recorded once. Its target is unknown. Sequencing used peripheral blood, obtained 28 days after the second AZD1222 dose. V gene TRBV27 combines with J gene TRBJ1-5; 8 positions agree with TRBD1. The receptor's source is an adult who received the AZD1222 COVID-19 vaccine. The CDR3 sequence: CASSSNLRTGMGQPQHF. DNA for the CDR3: TGTGCCAGCAGTTCTAACCTGCGGACAGGGATGGGACAGCCCCAGCATTTT.